Shown below are 27 T cell receptor beta chains from a single sample sequenced in a study of blood T cell repertoires in COVID-19 (dated by TCRdb to the early 2020s). Receptors were amplified or captured by the immunoSEQ multiplex PCR assay. In TCRdb, the immuneACCESS table is reduced to in-frame sequences with V and J assigned. These tables do not hold every clone; where another copy was compared, an unresolved V gene accounts for under half, and the others remain unexplained. Recorded for this sample are roughly 460,000 clones; around 90% of them occurred a single time. Together, the top ten hold less than 0.95% of the sample. Sequenced material: peripheral blood. These receptors all come from a man aged 18-30 years with COVID-19, enrolled during active disease.

V usage is TRBV3-1 (or the pseudogene TRBV3-2) and J usage is TRBJ2-6; D is perhaps TRBD1 (6 bases). The CDR3 spans 15 residues. Deletions cut 2 bases from V and 3 bases from J, with 8 bases between. The V gene's germline CDR1 is LGHDT and CDR2 YNNKEL (reference sequence). The CDR3 here is CASSQQGFGANVLTF. Written as DNA, the CDR3 is TGTGCCAGCAGCCAACAGGGGTTTGGGGCCAACGTCCTGACTTTC.

There are many counts of this clone. The chain has TRBV4-2 and TRBJ1-6, with D perhaps TRBD1 (6 bases). V dropped 1 base and J dropped 4 bases, with 17 bases sitting between them. This CDR3 comprises 18 residues. Germline-derived CDR1 and CDR2 are LGHNA and YNFKEQ. The CDR3 DNA follows: TGTGCCAGCAGCCAAGGACCCGGGGGGACAACTTATAATTCACCCCTCCACTTT. This codes for CASSQGPGGTTYNSPLHF.

The rearrangement uses TRBV20-1 and TRBJ2-1; D uncertain. The CDR3 spans 12 residues. The germline CDR1 and CDR2 sequences are DFQATT and SNEGSKA (reference sequence). V gave up 3 bases and J gave up 7 bases, with 10 bases separating them. The CDR3 here is CSASLVTNEQFF. The CDR3 DNA follows: TGCAGTGCTAGTTTGGTGACTAATGAGCAGTTCTTC.

The chain has TRBV6-5 and TRBJ1-5, with D unclear. This CDR3 region has 11 residues. V was clipped by 6 bases and J by 5 bases, with 5 bases between them. The germline CDR1 and CDR2 sequences are MNHEY and SVGAGI. The CDR3 loop is CASRVDQPQHF. The CDR3 DNA reads as TGTGCCAGCAGGGTAGATCAGCCCCAGCATTTT.

This sequence joins TRBV24-1 and TRBJ2-5; the match to TRBD2 covers 7 bases. Germline trimming cut 3 bases from V and 0 bases from J; bases unmatched to any gene: 3. The CDR3 has 15 amino acids. The germline V gene has CDR1 KGHDR and CDR2 SFDVKD. CDR3 sequence reads: CATSDARGYQETQYF. The CDR3 coding sequence is TGTGCCACCAGTGATGCGCGGGGGTACCAAGAGACCCAGTACTTC.

The chain combines TRBV6-5 with TRBJ1-1; D might be TRBD1 (6 bases). Germline V CDR1 and CDR2: MNHEY, SVGAGI. Trimming shortened V by 8 bases and J by 6 bases, and 22 bases separated the two germline ends. The CDR3 has 15 amino acids. CDR3 bases: TGTGCCAGCTCAGGGAGGGGAGGAGGGGGGGCTGAAGCTTTCTTT. Translating gives CASSGRGGGGAEAFF.

This clone was found once. This chain connects TRBV6-2 or TRBV6-3 to TRBJ2-1; D gene uncertain. Germline V gives CDR1 MNHEY, CDR2 SVGEGT. The V end lost 6 bases, the J end lost 5 bases, and 8 bases lay between the germline ends. The length of the CDR3 is 12 residues. The CDR3 sequence is CASSRPDNEQFF. The CDR3 region has the DNA TGTGCCAGCAGCCGGCCCGACAATGAGCAGTTCTTC.

This chain uses TRBV5-6 with TRBJ2-1; 13 positions agree with TRBD2. The CDR3 loop spans 18 amino acids. CDR1 and CDR2 from the germline V gene are SGHDT and YYEEEE. The V and J ends lost 2 bases and 3 bases, in that order; junction bases with no gene match: 8. As DNA, the CDR3 is TGTGCCAGCAGCTTCAGACTAGCGGGAGGCCGGGGCTACAATGAGCAGTTCTTC. It specifies CASSFRLAGGRGYNEQFF.

The chain uses TRBV11-2 and TRBJ2-7, with D unclear. The length of the CDR3 is 13 residues. The ends were cut back, 3 bases at V and 0 bases at J, with 6 bases in the middle. CDR1 is SGHAT, CDR2 FQNNGV, per germline. CDR3 sequence reads: CASSFQNSYEQYF. The CDR3 nucleotides are TGTGCCAGCAGCTTTCAGAACTCCTACGAGCAGTACTTC. Looking up the rest from reference TRBV11-2 and TRBJ2-7 gives the full variable domain: EAGVAQSPRYKIIEKRQSVAFWCNPISGHATLYWYQQILGQGPKLLIQFQNNGVVDDSQLPKDRFSAERLKGVDSTLKIQPAKLEDSAVYLCASSFQNSYEQYFGPGTRLTVT.

This sequence joins TRBV7-2 and TRBJ2-2, with 7 bases fitting TRBD2. Germline V gene lookup returns CDR1 SGHTA and CDR2 FQGNSA. This CDR3 contains 16 residues. J gave up 6 bases and V 3 bases, and 10 bases lay outside the gene matches. DNA of the CDR3: TGTGCCAGCAGCTTTAGACCCTCGGGAGGTGCCGGGGAGCTGTTTTTT. This encodes CASSFRPSGGAGELFF.

The chain combines TRBV10-2 with TRBJ1-5; TRBD1 is a possible D gene (5 bases). CDR3 length equals 14 residues. Trimming stripped 4 bases from V and 7 bases from J, with 14 bases between. In germline, CDR1 is WSHSY, CDR2 SAAADI. The CDR3 sequence: CASSVAGGDQPQHF. As DNA, the CDR3 is TGCGCCAGCAGTGTGGCGGGAGGGGACCAGCCCCAGCATTTT.

The chain couples TRBV2 to TRBJ2-7; D is undetermined. The V end was cut by 7 bases, the J end by 2 bases, with 21 bases between. CDR3 size: 16 residues. The V gene's germline CDR1 is SNHLY and CDR2 FYNNEI. The CDR3 region has the DNA TGTGCCAGCAAAGGATTAGGTTCAGGAAACCCCTACGAGCAGTACTTC. This sequence encodes CASKGLGSGNPYEQYF.

The genes are TRBV14 and TRBJ1-4; D remains ambiguous. The CDR3 contains 17 residues. The ends were cut back, 1 base at V and 4 bases at J, with 16 bases in the middle. The V gene's germline CDR1 is SGHDN and CDR2 FVKESK. The CDR3 DNA reads TGTGCCAGCAGCCAAGGACTTTTCCCGCCCTTTAATGAAAAACTGTTTTTT. Protein: CASSQGLFPPFNEKLFF.

The rearrangement links TRBV2 to TRBJ1-1; 8 bases are a match to TRBD1. Unmatched junction bases numbered 12, after V lost 6 bases and J lost 3 bases. Germline loops: CDR1 SNHLY, CDR2 FYNNEI. The CDR3 sequence is 16 residues long. The CDR3 nucleotides are TGTGCCAGCAGCAAGGTACTGACAGGGGTTGACACTGAAGCTTTCTTT. Encoded protein: CASSKVLTGVDTEAFF.

The chain combines TRBV9 with TRBJ1-2; tentatively, D is TRBD1 (5 bases). Germline assignment: CDR1 SGDLS and CDR2 YYNGEE. V gave up 0 bases and J gave up 4 bases, with 13 bases separating them. The CDR3 runs 15 residues. CDR3: CASSVGSGSGYGYTF. The CDR3 DNA sequence: TGTGCCAGCAGCGTAGGGTCAGGGTCAGGCTATGGCTACACCTTC. The full variable domain, completed using reference TRBV9 and TRBJ1-2, is DSGVTQTPKHLITATGQRVTLRCSPRSGDLSVYWYQQSLDQGLQFLIQYYNGEERAKGNILERFSAQQFPDLHSELNLSSLELGDSALYFCASSVGSGSGYGYTFGSGTRLTVV.

This sequence joins TRBV2 and TRBJ2-7; 10 positions match TRBD2. Trimming removed 0 bases from V and 3 bases from J; junction bases left unmatched: 11. The CDR3 sequence is 18 residues long. Germline V gene data show CDR1 as SNHLY and CDR2 as FYNNEI. The CDR3 here is CASSEAARGASGGYEQYF. The CDR3 bases are TGTGCCAGCAGTGAAGCCGCTCGGGGGGCTAGCGGGGGCTACGAGCAGTACTTC.

The rearrangement links TRBV15 to TRBJ2-2; 10 bases match TRBD2. This CDR3 is built from 16 residues. The V gene end was trimmed by 5 bases and the J gene end by 1 base; junction bases not matched to a gene: 4. From germline, CDR1 is LNHNV and CDR2 YYDKDF (reference sequence). This chain's CDR3 is CATSGPSGRNTGELFF. CDR3 DNA: TGTGCCACCAGCGGACCTAGCGGGAGGAACACCGGGGAGCTGTTTTTT.

The chain couples TRBV6-5 to TRBJ1-2; TRBD1 agrees at 9 bases. CDR3 length equals 14 residues. V shed 4 bases, J shed 6 bases, and the junction held 6 bases outside the gene matches. Germline loops: CDR1 MNHEY, CDR2 SVGAGI. The CDR3 reads CASSWNRGRDGYTF. DNA for the CDR3: TGTGCCAGCAGTTGGAACAGGGGGCGAGATGGCTACACCTTC.

This chain connects TRBV5-1 to TRBJ1-4, with D perhaps TRBD1 (6 bases). The CDR3 runs to 14 residues. From germline, CDR1 is SGHRS and CDR2 YFSETQ. Trimming shortened V by 0 bases and J by 7 bases, and 10 bases separated the two germline ends. CDR3 DNA sequence: TGCGCCAGCAGCTTGGTGGGGGCAGGTGAAAAACTGTTTTTT. It encodes CASSLVGAGEKLFF.

The chain recombines TRBV29-1 with TRBJ2-7; D possibly corresponds to TRBD2 (5 bases). Trimming pared 3 bases from V and 5 bases from J, leaving 11 bases between. CDR1 and CDR2 (germline): SQVTM, ANQGSEA. The CDR3 totals 12 residues. CDR3 loop: CSVDEGLDEQYF. The CDR3, as DNA: TGCAGCGTTGACGAGGGCTTGGACGAGCAGTACTTC.

This clone was picked up a small number of times. This chain joins TRBV6-6 and TRBJ2-2, with 7 bases fitting TRBD1. The germline gives CDR1 MNHNY, CDR2 SVGAGI (reference sequence). The CDR3 consists of 16 residues. V shed 5 bases, J shed 4 bases, and the junction held 10 bases outside the gene matches. The CDR3 DNA sequence: TGTGCCAGCAGTCCACCGGGACAGATCGGCACCGGGGAGCTGTTTTTT. Protein: CASSPPGQIGTGELFF.

The chain employs TRBV5-4 and TRBJ2-1; 8 bases line up with TRBD2. V dropped 3 bases and J dropped 4; count of bases not matched to a gene: 3. This CDR3 is built from 14 residues. Germline V CDR1 and CDR2: SGHNT, YYREEE (reference sequence). In DNA form, the CDR3 reads TGTGCCAGCAGCTCTAGCGGGCTATACAATGAGCAGTTCTTC. Translated: CASSSSGLYNEQFF.

CDR3 DNA sequence: TGCAGTGCTAGTCGTGCGGGAGTGGGGAATGAGCAGTTCTTC. Its translation is CSASRAGVGNEQFF. The rearrangement joins TRBV20-1 to TRBJ2-1; 7 nucleotides align to TRBD2. Trimming cost V 3 bases and J 7 bases; bases outside gene matches: 9. Germline CDR1 is DFQATT and CDR2 is SNEGSKA (reference sequence). The CDR3 is made up of 14 amino acids.

V and J are TRBV7-9 and TRBJ1-6; D gene ambiguous. CDR1 SEHNR and CDR2 FQNEAQ come from the germline V gene (reference sequence). The CDR3 sequence is 13 residues long. Trimming took off 1 base at V and 8 bases at J, with 6 bases between the two ends. The CDR3 loop reads CASSLDNYSPLHF. CDR3 in DNA: TGTGCCAGCAGCTTAGACAATTATTCACCCCTCCACTTT.

V and J are TRBV19 and TRBJ2-7, with D perhaps TRBD2 (6 bases). CDR1 is LNHDA and CDR2 is SQIVND in the germline V gene (reference sequence). Trimming pared 3 bases from V and 3 bases from J, leaving 18 bases between. This CDR3 spans 16 amino acids. CDR3 in DNA: TGTGCCAGTAGTATCGGTTCTGGGGGGATCGGCTACGAGCAGTACTTC. This codes for CASSIGSGGIGYEQYF.

The chain combines TRBV10-3 with TRBJ2-7; 8 nucleotides match TRBD1. Losses at the gene ends were 0 bases for V and 4 bases for J; bases not matched to a gene: 14. Per germline, CDR1 ENHRY and CDR2 SYGVKD. The length of the CDR3 is 18 residues. The CDR3 DNA reads as TGTGCCATCAGTGAGTCGAATATAGGGACAGGACCACTATACGAGCAGTACTTC. It codes for CAISESNIGTGPLYEQYF.

This chain uses TRBV5-1 with TRBJ2-1; 10 bases align to TRBD2. Germline V gene lookup returns CDR1 SGHRS and CDR2 YFSETQ. V gave up 3 bases and J gave up 2 bases; unmatched junction bases: 8. This CDR3 has 17 residues. The CDR3 nucleotides read TGCGCCAGCAGCTCACTAAAGCGGGGGGGCCCCTACAATGAGCAGTTCTTC. It specifies CASSSLKRGGPYNEQFF.